The 23 T cell receptor beta chains listed next were all sequenced from one sample in a study of blood T cell repertoires in COVID-19. Method: immunoSEQ multiplex PCR; TCRdb's copy keeps in-frame clones and lacks some. The data show roughly 140,000 clones, with approximately 91% seen just once and 2.3% held by the top ten. Sequencing was done on a sample of peripheral blood. These receptors were obtained from a human donor in a cohort sampled during active COVID-19.

Comments on this clone: At one end the junction does not follow the germline gene, possibly because of a read error. J is TRBJ2-7 and V is TRBV7-7; TRBD1 matches 7 bases. This CDR3 comprises 15 residues. Germline loops: CDR1 SSHAT, CDR2 FNYEAQ (reference sequence). CDR3: CASSSSTGHSYEQYF. CDR3 bases: TGTGCTAGCAGCTCCTCGACAGGGCACTCCTACGAGCAGTACTTC.

The rearrangement links TRBV5-1 to TRBJ2-5; 7 bases fit TRBD2. The trim removed 4 bases at V and 2 bases at J, leaving 8 bases unmatched. The CDR3 runs to 15 residues. CDR1 SGHRS and CDR2 YFSETQ come from the germline V gene. The CDR3 DNA reads as TGCGCCAGCAGCGGAAGCGGGGTATCACAAGAGACCCAGTACTTC. It translates to CASSGSGVSQETQYF.

The rearrangement joins TRBV7-2 to TRBJ1-5; perhaps TRBD1 as D (6 bases). The CDR3 contains 15 residues. Trimming pared 5 bases from V and 5 bases from J, leaving 16 bases between. Germline V gene lookup returns CDR1 SGHTA and CDR2 FQGNSA. CDR3 coding DNA: TGTGCCAGCAGCCCCGGGGCAGGGGAATATCAGCCCCAGCATTTT. Protein: CASSPGAGEYQPQHF.

CDR3: CASSYGQGDQPQHF. DNA for the CDR3: TGTGCCAGCAGTTACGGGCAGGGCGATCAGCCCCAGCATTTT. This chain joins TRBV6-5 and TRBJ1-5; D perhaps matches TRBD1 (5 bases). V lost 2 bases and J 5 bases, leaving 10 bases between the germline ends. Germline V lookup: CDR1 MNHEY, CDR2 SVGAGI. There are 14 residues in the CDR3.

Only one count was recorded for this clone. J is TRBJ2-5 and V is TRBV24-1, with TRBD1 matching 8 bases. There are 12 residues in the CDR3. After removal of 9 bases from V and 3 bases from J, the junction contained 2 bases not matched to a gene. Per the germline V gene, CDR1 is KGHDR and CDR2 is SFDVKD. The CDR3, as DNA: TGTGCCACCGGACAGGGAAAAGAGACCCAGTACTTC. It is translated as CATGQGKETQYF.

The gene calls are TRBV5-6 and TRBJ2-3, with TRBD1 matching 9 bases. With V trimmed by 6 bases and J by 5 bases, 4 bases remained unmatched. Looked up from germline, CDR1 is SGHDT and CDR2 is YYEEEE. The CDR3 consists of 13 residues. The CDR3 DNA follows: TGTGCCAGCACCTGGACAGGGGTAGATACGCAGTATTTT. Translating it yields CASTWTGVDTQYF.

V usage is TRBV19 and J usage is TRBJ2-2, with TRBD1 as a possible D gene (5 bases). CDR3 length: 16 residues. Trimming stripped 5 bases from V and 5 bases from J, with 18 bases between. The germline V gene encodes CDR1 LNHDA and CDR2 SQIVND (reference sequence). CDR3 region: CASSPLGRARTGELFF. CDR3 sequence (DNA): TGTGCCAGTAGTCCCCTTGGCAGGGCGAGGACCGGGGAGCTGTTTTTT.

The chain has TRBV7-2 and TRBJ1-1; 7 bases match TRBD1. With V trimmed by 2 bases and J by 11 bases, 8 bases remained unmatched. CDR3 length: 13 residues. Germline V gives CDR1 SGHTA, CDR2 FQGNSA. The chain's CDR3 is CASSLRGQLWAFF. Here the CDR3 DNA reads TGTGCCAGCAGCTTAAGGGGGCAGCTTTGGGCTTTCTTT.

The chain employs TRBV7-9 and TRBJ2-3; TRBD2 aligns across 10 bases. The CDR3 sequence is 14 residues long. Per germline, CDR1 SEHNR and CDR2 FQNEAQ (reference sequence). After removal of 5 bases from V and 4 bases from J, the junction contained 3 bases not matched to a gene. CDR3 amino acids: CASSPGLAADTQYF. The CDR3 DNA follows: TGTGCCAGCAGCCCAGGACTAGCGGCAGATACGCAGTATTTT.

This sequence joins TRBV7-2 and TRBJ1-2; the D gene is possibly TRBD1 (6 bases). The CDR3 totals 14 residues. The germline V gene has CDR1 SGHTA and CDR2 FQGNSA. V was cut by 5 bases and J by 4 bases, with 14 bases left in between. CDR3 protein: CASSVDSNIYGYTF. The DNA of the CDR3 is TGTGCCAGCAGCGTGGACAGTAATATCTATGGCTACACCTTC.

The V and J genes are TRBV11-2 and TRBJ1-2; D not resolved. V lost 4 bases and J 8 bases, leaving 14 bases between the germline ends. This CDR3 spans 13 amino acids. The germline V gene encodes CDR1 SGHAT and CDR2 FQNNGV. The CDR3 loop reads CASSSSGSRGYTF. CDR3 sequence (DNA): TGTGCCAGCAGCTCATCCGGGAGCCGAGGCTACACCTTC. The variable domain in full, completed from reference TRBV11-2 and TRBJ1-2, reads EAGVAQSPRYKIIEKRQSVAFWCNPISGHATLYWYQQILGQGPKLLIQFQNNGVVDDSQLPKDRFSAERLKGVDSTLKIQPAKLEDSAVYLCASSSSGSRGYTFGSGTRLTVV.

This chain connects TRBV12-3 or TRBV12-4 to TRBJ2-5; possibly TRBD2 for D (5 bases). The CDR3 runs 11 residues. V was trimmed by 8 bases and J by 5 bases, leaving 9 bases between them. CDR3 sequence reads: CASSIAETQYF. The DNA of the CDR3 is TGTGCCAGCTCAATAGCGGAGACCCAGTACTTC.

The V and J genes are TRBV19 and TRBJ1-3; 7 nucleotides match TRBD1. This CDR3 has 14 amino acids. CDR1 LNHDA and CDR2 SQIVND come from the germline V gene (reference sequence). V shed 3 bases and J 5 bases; nucleotides not matched to a gene: 4. CDR3 nucleotide sequence: TGTGCCAGTAGTATGACAGGGTCGCGAAACACCATATATTTT. This gives the protein CASSMTGSRNTIYF.

The chain combines TRBV19 with TRBJ2-1, with no clear D. This CDR3 has 15 amino acids. Trimming pared 6 bases from V and 0 bases from J, leaving 12 bases between. Germline loops: CDR1 LNHDA, CDR2 SQIVND (reference sequence). The CDR3 region is CASRQSESSYNEQFF. The CDR3 nucleotides are TGTGCCAGTAGACAAAGCGAAAGCTCCTACAATGAGCAGTTCTTC.

The genes are TRBV2 and TRBJ1-5; D remains ambiguous. Germline V gene lookup returns CDR1 SNHLY and CDR2 FYNNEI. This CDR3 is built from 13 residues. Trimming shortened V by 4 bases and J by 3 bases, and 7 bases separated the two germline ends. CDR3 residues: CASSVELNQPQHF. The CDR3 region has the DNA TGTGCCAGCAGTGTCGAACTCAATCAGCCCCAGCATTTT. Together with reference TRBV2 and TRBJ1-5, the CDR3 gives the full variable domain: EPEVTQTPSHQVTQMGQEVILRCVPISNHLYFYWYRQILGQKVEFLVSFYNNEISEKSEIFDDQFSVERPDGSNFTLKIRSTKLEDSAMYFCASSVELNQPQHFGDGTRLSIL.

The J gene is TRBJ1-1, the V gene TRBV18; no reliable D call. The V gene lost 3 bases and the J gene lost 8 bases, with 13 bases spanning the gap. The germline V gene encodes CDR1 KGHSH and CDR2 LQKENI. The CDR3 loop spans 13 amino acids. The CDR3 protein is CASSPSATREAFF. The CDR3 nucleotides read TGTGCCAGCTCACCGAGCGCCACCCGGGAAGCTTTCTTT.

The chain combines TRBV7-9 with TRBJ1-3, with D hard to call. The CDR3 totals 15 residues. The ends were cut back, 6 bases at V and 0 bases at J, with 12 bases in the middle. Germline assignment: CDR1 SEHNR and CDR2 FQNEAQ (reference sequence). The CDR3 is CASSRNSISGNTIYF. The CDR3, as DNA: TGTGCCAGCAGTCGTAACAGCATCTCTGGAAACACCATATATTTT.

This chain links TRBV29-1 with TRBJ2-3, with 8 bases that match TRBD1. The J segment lost 3 bases and the V segment lost 2 bases, leaving 4 bases of the junction unmatched. Germline V gives CDR1 SQVTM, CDR2 ANQGSEA. This CDR3 has 14 residues. In nucleotides, the CDR3 is TGCAGCGTTGAATCGACAGGGGTGACAGATACGCAGTATTTT. Translated: CSVESTGVTDTQYF.

The CDR3 coding sequence is TGTGCCAGCACCATTGGAGCGGGAAGCCCCTACGAGCAGTACTTC. Encoded protein: CASTIGAGSPYEQYF. This chain connects TRBV28 to TRBJ2-7; 7 positions agree with TRBD2. Germline V gene data show CDR1 as MDHEN and CDR2 as SYDVKM. This CDR3 is 15 amino acids long. Unmatched junction bases numbered 11, after V lost 7 bases and J lost 2 bases.

V gene TRBV7-2 combines with J gene TRBJ2-3, with 11 bases that match TRBD1. The germline V gene has CDR1 SGHTA and CDR2 FQGNSA. Trimming cost V 7 bases and J 3 bases; bases outside gene matches: 6. The CDR3 has 15 amino acids. The CDR3 nucleotides are TGTGCCAGCACCGGGGACAGGGGGTGGACAGATACGCAGTATTTT. Protein sequence: CASTGDRGWTDTQYF. Based on the CDR3 plus reference TRBV7-2 and TRBJ2-3, the full variable domain is GAGVSQSPSNKVTEKGKDVELRCDPISGHTALYWYRQSLGQGLEFLIYFQGNSAPDKSGLPSDRFSAERTGGSVSTLTIQRTQQEDSAVYLCASTGDRGWTDTQYFGPGTRLTVL.

The chain employs TRBV27 and TRBJ2-1; possibly TRBD2 for D (5 bases). Germline CDR1 and CDR2: MNHEY and SMNVEV (reference sequence). The V end lost 6 bases, the J end lost 3 bases, and 15 bases lay between the germline ends. The CDR3 is 15 residues long. In DNA, the CDR3 is TGTGCCAGCAGCACCGAGGGCCTAGGCTACAATGAGCAGTTCTTC. It translates to CASSTEGLGYNEQFF.

Details on this clone: A read error may account for a junction end that differs from germline. J is TRBJ2-7 and V is TRBV7-7, with 10 positions matching TRBD2. Germline CDR1 and CDR2: SSHAT and FNYEAQ (reference sequence). This CDR3 comprises 18 residues. The CDR3, as DNA: TGTGCTAGCAGCCTGGGGCCCTATACCAGCGGGAGGGCCCTCGAGCAGTACTTC. The encoded protein is CASSLGPYTSGRALEQYF.

A few counts support this clone. The rearrangement joins TRBV6-5 to TRBJ2-1; 9 nucleotides agree with TRBD2. The CDR3 loop spans 12 amino acids. Germline lookup yields CDR1 MNHEY and CDR2 SVGAGI. With 5 bases clipped from V and 15 bases from J, the junction kept 8 bases outside the gene matches. The CDR3 loop is CASSPQTSGMFF. The DNA of the CDR3 is TGTGCCAGCAGTCCCCAGACTAGCGGCATGTTCTTC.